Below, 21 T cell receptor beta chains from the same sample are listed, as sequenced in a study of regulatory T cells in long-lasting Graves disease. Construction of TCR beta libraries relied on iRepertoire HTBI primers and on Arm-PCR targeting CDR3 regions. MiXCR was run by TCRdb on the multiplex PCR reads, yielding one entry per CDR3 protein. The sample records hundreds of thousands of distinct CDR3 sequences, around 20% being singletons. The time point is: persistent/refractory GD, antithyroid drugs over 5 years with positive TRAb. RNA extracted from PBMCs served as the sequencing template. Sequences were derived from peripheral blood mononuclear cells (PBMCs), sampled when the disease was refractory, from a patient treated with antithyroid drugs. Receptors originate from a female donor with Graves disease.

This clonotype showed up many times. The chain recombines TRBV19 with TRBJ1-1; D uncertain. V was clipped by 4 bases and J by 0 bases, with 18 bases between them. Germline V gene data show CDR1 as LNHDA and CDR2 as SQIVND (reference sequence). The CDR3 has 17 amino acids. CDR3 protein: CASSNEVGGQVNTEAFF. The DNA of the CDR3 is TGTGCCAGTAGTAACGAGGTCGGCGGGCAGGTGAACACTGAAGCTTTCTTT.

This clonotype was found many times. The genes are TRBV20-1 and TRBJ2-7, with TRBD2 matching 8 bases. The CDR3 has 14 residues. V lost 2 bases, J lost 4 bases, and 7 bases stayed unmatched. The germline CDR1 and CDR2 sequences are DFQATT and SNEGSKA (reference sequence). CDR3 nucleotides: TGCAGTGCTAGAAGTCTAGCGGGTATTTACGAGCAGTACTTC. This encodes CSARSLAGIYEQYF.

In its sample, this clonotype was seen many times. V gene TRBV7-2 combines with J gene TRBJ1-1; no reliable D call. CDR3 size: 12 residues. The V gene's germline CDR1 is SGHTA and CDR2 FQGNSA. V lost 3 bases and J lost 4, with 6 bases in between. DNA for the CDR3: TGTGCCAGCAGCTTTGGTACCACTGAAGCTTTCTTT. This translates into CASSFGTTEAFF.

This clonotype came up many times. The genes are TRBV12-3 or TRBV12-4 and TRBJ2-7; D might be TRBD2 (6 bases). V was shortened by 0 bases and J by 0 bases, with 15 bases between the two germline ends. This CDR3 region has 17 residues. The CDR3 protein is CASSLAMGGLLSYEQYF. CDR3 DNA sequence: TGTGCCAGCAGTTTAGCGATGGGGGGACTGCTCTCCTACGAGCAGTACTTC.

This clonotype was observed many times. The V and J genes are TRBV20-1 and TRBJ1-2; 8 bases map to TRBD1. CDR3 length: 14 amino acids. The trim removed 5 bases at V and 5 bases at J, leaving 10 bases unmatched. Germline lookup yields CDR1 DFQATT and CDR2 SNEGSKA (reference sequence). The CDR3: CSALRTGKGYGYTF. In DNA, the CDR3 is TGCAGTGCTCTCCGGACAGGGAAGGGGTATGGCTACACCTTC.

At least ten counts were recorded for this clonotype. This sequence joins TRBV28 and TRBJ1-5; the D is unclear. Trimming stripped 2 bases from V and 0 bases from J, with 14 bases between. The germline CDR1 and CDR2 sequences are MDHEN and SYDVKM. The CDR3 sequence is 17 residues long. CDR3 bases: TGTGCCAGCAGTTTACCCCTCGGATTAATTAGCAATCAGCCCCAGCATTTT. Translating it yields CASSLPLGLISNQPQHF.

This clonotype was picked up a small number of times. The junction differs from germline at one of its ends, possibly a read error. This rearrangement joins TRBV12-3 or TRBV12-4 to TRBJ1-2; D is unclear. This CDR3 contains 12 residues. The CDR3 loop reads CSSSEDPYGYTF. In DNA, the CDR3 is TGTTCCAGCAGCGAAGACCCCTATGGCTACACCTTC.

This clonotype has at least ten counts. The J gene is TRBJ2-2, the V gene TRBV7-2; 9 bases align to TRBD2. With 5 bases clipped from V and 7 bases from J, the junction kept 8 bases outside the gene matches. Germline lookup yields CDR1 SGHTA and CDR2 FQGNSA. The CDR3 extends over 15 amino acids. Here the CDR3 reads CASSLSGSGIGELFF. CDR3 sequence (DNA): TGTGCCAGCAGCCTTAGCGGGAGTGGTATCGGGGAGCTGTTTTTT.

The chain is built from TRBV7-9 and TRBJ1-1; a weak D match, TRBD1 (6 bases). The CDR3 consists of 15 residues. CDR1 is SEHNR and CDR2 is FQNEAQ in the germline V gene (reference sequence). The V end lost 5 bases, the J end lost 1 base, and 14 bases lay between the germline ends. In DNA, the CDR3 is TGTGCCAGCAGCCTGCCTGGGGGGCGGAACACTGAAGCTTTCTTT. It translates to CASSLPGGRNTEAFF.

The V and J genes are TRBV29-1 and TRBJ2-2; 8 nucleotides agree with TRBD1. Trimming cost V 7 bases and J 8 bases; bases outside gene matches: 12. The CDR3 is 14 residues long. Germline lookup yields CDR1 SQVTM and CDR2 ANQGSEA. The CDR3 DNA sequence: TGCAGCGCCCCTTATCCAGGGGGCTTGGGGGAGCTGTTTTTT. Amino acid sequence: CSAPYPGGLGELFF.

The J gene is TRBJ2-5, the V gene TRBV7-8; maybe TRBD2 (5 bases). This CDR3 spans 15 amino acids. Germline-derived CDR1 and CDR2 are SGHVS and FQNEAQ. With 1 base removed from V and 5 bases from J, the gap between germline ends came to 14 bases. Here the CDR3 reads CASSLVGPSGETQYF. Written as DNA, the CDR3 is TGTGCCAGCAGCTTAGTCGGACCCTCGGGGGAGACCCAGTACTTC.

This clonotype was observed at least ten times. The chain recombines TRBV30 with TRBJ1-5, with a weak D call TRBD1 (5 bases). Trimming left V 7 bases short and J 1 base short, with 11 bases between. The CDR3 sequence is 13 residues long. Germline V gene lookup returns CDR1 GTSNPN and CDR2 SVGIG (reference sequence). The CDR3 sequence is CAYTRDSNQPQHF. Here the CDR3 DNA reads TGTGCCTATACCCGGGACAGCAATCAGCCCCAGCATTTT.

This clonotype was detected a few times. This chain joins TRBV7-9 and TRBJ2-7, with D unclear. The CDR3 spans 14 residues. V was trimmed by 3 bases and J by 0 bases, leaving 9 bases between them. Per the germline V gene, CDR1 is SEHNR and CDR2 is FQNEAQ (reference sequence). The CDR3 protein is CASSLAAISYEQYF. Here the CDR3 DNA reads TGTGCCAGCAGCTTGGCTGCCATCTCCTACGAGCAGTACTTC.

This sequence joins TRBV30 and TRBJ2-2, with TRBD1 as a possible D gene (5 bases). V lost 0 bases, J lost 6 bases, and 17 bases lay in between. In germline, CDR1 is GTSNPN, CDR2 SVGIG (reference sequence). This CDR3 spans 16 amino acids. The CDR3 bases are TGTGCCTGGAGTGTACCGGCCCAGGGAATCCCCGGGGAGCTGTTTTTT. Its protein is CAWSVPAQGIPGELFF.

In this sample, this clonotype turned up once. The rearrangement joins TRBV29-1 to TRBJ1-1; possibly TRBD1 for D (5 bases). The CDR3 runs 13 residues. Germline assignment: CDR1 SQVTM and CDR2 ANQGSEA. Deletions cut 3 bases from V and 5 bases from J, with 13 bases between. As DNA, the CDR3 is TGCAGCGTTGATCGGGGTGGGGGAACTGAAGCTTTCTTT. Its protein product is CSVDRGGGTEAFF. Complete variable domain (other parts from reference TRBV29-1 and TRBJ1-1): SAVISQKPSRDICQRGTSLTIQCQVDSQVTMMFWYRQQPGQSLTLIATANQGSEATYESGFVIDKFPISRPNLTFSTLTVSNMSPEDSSIYLCSVDRGGGTEAFFGQGTRLTVV.

The V call is TRBV6-2 or TRBV6-3, the J call TRBJ2-3; D possibly uses TRBD1 or TRBD2 (5 bases each). This CDR3 has 13 residues. Trimming took off 9 bases at V and 2 bases at J, with 12 bases between the two ends. The germline V gene encodes CDR1 MNHEY and CDR2 SVGEGT. In DNA form, the CDR3 reads TGTGCCAGTCGGGACCCCCCCACAGATACGCAGTATTTT. This encodes CASRDPPTDTQYF.

At least ten counts were recorded for this clonotype. The chain combines TRBV7-8 with TRBJ1-2; perhaps TRBD1 as D (5 bases). Germline loops: CDR1 SGHVS, CDR2 FQNEAQ. The CDR3 totals 15 residues. V lost 3 bases to trimming and J lost 6 bases, with 17 bases between them. This chain's CDR3 is CASSLGRVNYDGYTF. The CDR3 coding sequence is TGTGCCAGCAGCTTGGGACGGGTGAACTATGATGGCTACACCTTC.

This clonotype was picked up many times. The chain couples TRBV7-9 to TRBJ2-7, with no clear D. The V end was cut by 1 base, the J end by 0 bases, with 7 bases between. Per germline, CDR1 SEHNR and CDR2 FQNEAQ (reference sequence). The CDR3 consists of 14 residues. The CDR3 region is CASSLGTYSYEQYF. The CDR3 DNA follows: TGTGCCAGCAGCTTAGGGACGTACTCCTACGAGCAGTACTTC. The full variable domain, completed using reference TRBV7-9 and TRBJ2-7, is DTGVSQNPRHKITKRGQNVTFRCDPISEHNRLYWYRQTLGQGPEFLTYFQNEAQLEKSRLLSDRFSAERPKGSFSTLEIQRTEQGDSAMYLCASSLGTYSYEQYFGPGTRLTVT.

This clonotype was seen repeatedly, ten times or more. J is TRBJ2-7 and V is TRBV7-2, with 7 bases aligning to TRBD2. With 0 bases clipped from V and 3 bases from J, the junction kept 14 bases outside the gene matches. The CDR3 contains 18 residues. CDR1 and CDR2 (germline): SGHTA, FQGNSA. The DNA for the CDR3 is TGTGCCAGCAGCTTAGCGGGAGGGCCCTCACTTGGGGGCTACGAGCAGTACTTC. This translates into CASSLAGGPSLGGYEQYF. Full variable domain (outside the CDR3, taken from reference TRBV7-2 and TRBJ2-7): GAGVSQSPSNKVTEKGKDVELRCDPISGHTALYWYRQSLGQGLEFLIYFQGNSAPDKSGLPSDRFSAERTGGSVSTLTIQRTQQEDSAVYLCASSLAGGPSLGGYEQYFGPGTRLTVT.

V is TRBV20-1 and J is TRBJ2-7; the match to TRBD1 covers 8 bases. After removal of 2 bases from V and 4 bases from J, the junction contained 7 bases not matched to a gene. Germline assignment: CDR1 DFQATT and CDR2 SNEGSKA (reference sequence). This CDR3 contains 14 residues. In DNA form, the CDR3 reads TGCAGTGCTAGAAGCTCCAGGGGGCTATACGAGCAGTACTTC. Translation: CSARSSRGLYEQYF.

The gene calls are TRBV29-1 and TRBJ1-2; perhaps TRBD1 as D (6 bases). Trimming took off 7 bases at V and 2 bases at J, with 8 bases between the two ends. The CDR3 loop spans 11 amino acids. The V gene's germline CDR1 is SQVTM and CDR2 ANQGSEA. CDR3 nucleotide sequence: TGCAGCGATGGACAGAACTATGGCTACACCTTC. The encoded protein is CSDGQNYGYTF.